These 3 T cell receptor beta chains share one sample of origin, sequenced in a study of T cell changes during pregnancy in multiple sclerosis (dated by TCRdb to the late 2010s). The library came from the immunoSEQ multiplex PCR assay. Not all clones reach the TCRdb copy of this immuneACCESS table, which keeps in-frame sequences only. Checked studies attribute under half of the gap to unresolved V genes and leave the rest unexplained. This sample gives 25,000 to 30,000 clones in total; roughly 89% of them show up just once. Around 0.6% of the sample goes to the ten largest clones. The sequencing used CD4+ T cells from peripheral blood mononuclear cells, collected in the first trimester of pregnancy. All receptors come from a female donor in good health, enrolled as a control in a pregnancy study.

The chain uses TRBV28 and TRBJ2-3; 8 positions agree with TRBD2. CDR3 length equals 15 residues. V lost 6 bases to trimming and J lost 2 bases; unmatched junction nucleotides: 7. Germline lookup yields CDR1 MDHEN and CDR2 SYDVKM. The CDR3 region is CASRSAGVLTDTQYF. The DNA for the CDR3 is TGTGCCAGCAGGTCAGCGGGGGTACTCACAGATACGCAGTATTTT. The full variable domain, completed using reference TRBV28 and TRBJ2-3, is DVKVTQSSRYLVKRTGEKVFLECVQDMDHENMFWYRQDPGLGLRLIYFSYDVKMKEKGDIPEGYSVSREKKERFSLILESASTNQTSMYLCASRSAGVLTDTQYFGPGTRLTVL.

This chain connects TRBV9 to TRBJ1-1; D gene unclear. Germline lookup yields CDR1 SGDLS and CDR2 YYNGEE. Trimming removed 0 bases from V and 3 bases from J, with 6 bases in between. This CDR3 spans 13 amino acids. CDR3 sequence reads: CASSVVSDTEAFF. DNA for the CDR3: TGTGCCAGCAGCGTAGTAAGCGACACTGAAGCTTTCTTT.

This chain links TRBV9 with TRBJ2-7; D is uncertain. The germline V gene encodes CDR1 SGDLS and CDR2 YYNGEE. This CDR3 contains 16 residues. V was trimmed by 5 bases and J by 7 bases, leaving 25 bases between them. The chain's CDR3 is CASSDSGPELPREQYF. In nucleotides, the CDR3 is TGTGCCAGCAGTGATAGTGGCCCGGAGCTCCCGCGGGAGCAGTACTTC.